Below, 2 T cell receptor beta chains from the same sample are listed, as sequenced in a study of identical twins. TCRdb re-called the 5' RACE reads through MiXCR, storing one row per CDR3 protein. The table has 450,000 or so distinct CDR3 sequences, 20% to 30% seen once. These sequences were also reported in another study, on T cells expressing NK-cell markers.

The sample was CD4+ T cells sorted from blood. The origin of the receptors is a woman aged 18-29 years in good health.

V is TRBV3-1 and J is TRBJ1-1; TRBD1 aligns across 7 bases. This CDR3 comprises 12 residues. V lost 3 bases, J lost 8 bases, and 3 bases stayed unmatched. The germline V gene has CDR1 LGHDT and CDR2 YNNKEL (reference sequence). CDR3 sequence reads: CASSHGTAEAFF. CDR3 coding DNA: TGTGCCAGCAGCCACGGGACAGCCGAAGCTTTCTTT.

This clonotype was observed a few times. The chain links TRBV5-1 to TRBJ2-7; D gene uncertain. CDR1 and CDR2 from the germline V gene are SGHRS and YFSETQ. V lost 1 base to trimming and J lost 0 bases, with 8 bases between them. The CDR3 spans 14 residues. In nucleotides, the CDR3 is TGCGCCAGCAGCTTGCTAGAGAGCTCCTACGAGCAGTACTTC. Translated: CASSLLESSYEQYF.